This section outlines one T cell receptor (beta chain) sequence together with its context. Its recognized antigen is unknown. No qualities accompany the bases; no much larger clone lies one base away. V is trimmed back by 4 bases and J by 0 bases, and the junction contains 7 bases that no gene match accounts for. The CDR3 has 18 amino acids, counting the end cysteine and phenylalanine. Of the read, only the CDR3 DNA is kept; its 54 bases are in frame from base 1. CDR1 and CDR2, looked up from the germline V gene, are SGHRS and YFSETQ. This sample is drawn from a study of T-cell memory formation after mild COVID-19 listed by TCRdb under 2021. General notes on the study: TCR sequence clusters from the two donors were found to be largely donor specific. In two donors, T-cell clones that expanded and contracted after mild COVID-19 were followed by sequencing TCRalpha and TCRbeta repertoires longitudinally. The cohort comprised two young, previously healthy adult volunteers, one female and one male.

Sequencing was performed on an Illumina NovaSeq 6000. TCRalpha and TCRbeta cDNA libraries were constructed by 5'RACE with constant-segment primers, with sample barcodes and unique molecular identifiers being introduced. RNA was extracted from every sample with Trizol reagent. Libraries were amplified in two PCR steps, with a second sample barcode and Illumina TruSeq adapters added in the second step. Sequencing of libraries was performed on an Illumina NovaSeq with 2 x 150 bp paired-end reads. On the study's bioinformatics: The reads were demultiplexed and collapsed into UMI-guided consensus sequences using migec v1.2.7. Using mixcr v2.1.11, the UMI consensuses were aligned to TRA and TRB V and J templates and assembled into clonotypes. Clonotypes were classified as expanded or contracted when called significant by both edgeR and NoisET, with noise models trained on biological replicates. For edgeR calls, the cutoffs were a false discovery rate-adjusted p below 0.01 and a log2 fold-change threshold of 1. As an exploratory analysis of dynamics, max-normalized trajectories of the 1000 most abundant clonotypes were examined with PCA combined with hierarchical clustering. The CD4 or CD8 phenotype of responding clones was assigned using the separately sequenced CD4+ and CD8+ repertoires. TCRdb's own reprocessing of the public reads used fastp at Q25 and MiXCR and kept productive beta chains. Entries that share a CDR3 protein sequence are merged under the most common genes and DNA. The V and J calls shown here were made by TCRdb, not taken from the authors' results. The sample table holds a few hundred thousand distinct CDR3 sequences, of which over 7% were seen once. The top ten hold about 20% of the sample.

What the authors observed across the whole study: Clones that contracted from day 15 to 85 showed balanced CD4/CD8 phenotypes, whereas a second wave of clones that expanded from day 15 to 37 leaned towards CD4+. The study included only a couple of mild cases, and larger cohorts that include severe cases with pre-infection samples were judged to be necessary. The second-wave clones that peaked on day 37 were not confirmed to be SARS-CoV-2 specific. Some responding clones were detected in pre-infection memory, which suggested that pre-existing cross-reactive memory T cells had joined the SARS-CoV-2 response. Contracting CD4+ clones appeared mostly in the CM and EM memory subsets, whereas CD8+ clones were enriched in EMRA.

Ficoll-Paque density gradient centrifugation was used to isolate PBMCs. The sequence links TRBV5-1 to TRBJ2-1, with 13 bases in between that match TRBD2. Specimen: PBMCs or a T cell subset sorted from them (not recorded which). This clonotype was sampled from a man between 18 and 35 years old who had mild COVID-19 (a few samples of this study predate the infection). The sample titles of this study are shuffled in the database, so cell type and time point are left out; the donor was told from shared clones. The CDR3 here reads CASSARTSGGPSYNEQFF. The nucleotides read TGCGCCAGCAGCGCCAGGACTAGCGGGGGCCCCTCCTACAATGAGCAGTTCTTC. Reference TRBV5-1 and TRBJ2-1 genes cover what lies past the CDR3, so the full variable domain is KAGVTQTPRYLIKTRGQQVTLSCSPISGHRSVSWYQQTPGQGLQFLFEYFSETQRNKGNFPGRFSGRQFSNSRSEMNVSTLELGDSALYLCASSARTSGGPSYNEQFFGPGTRLTVL.